The 3 T cell receptor beta chains in this list originate from one sample, sequenced in a study of blood T cell repertoires in COVID-19. The assay was immunoSEQ multiplex PCR, and TCRdb's table has in-frame clones only and misses some. The sample lists about 50,000 clones, approximately 85% occurring once. Sequenced: peripheral blood. These receptors came from an older woman with acute or convalescent COVID-19.

The genes are TRBV19 and TRBJ1-1, with TRBD1 identical over 7 bases. V shed 3 bases, J shed 2 bases, and the junction held 3 bases outside the gene matches. The germline CDR1 and CDR2 sequences are LNHDA and SQIVND (reference sequence). The CDR3 length is 14 residues. The CDR3 DNA follows: TGTGCCAGTAGTATGACAGGGTCAAACACTGAAGCTTTCTTT. This translates into CASSMTGSNTEAFF.

This chain uses TRBV5-5 with TRBJ2-2, with 8 positions matching TRBD1. Germline loops: CDR1 SGHKS, CDR2 YYEKEE (reference sequence). CDR3 length: 15 amino acids. V dropped 2 bases and J dropped 4; count of bases not matched to a gene: 4. The chain's CDR3 is CASSFTTGGTGELFF. The CDR3 DNA is TGTGCCAGCAGCTTTACTACAGGGGGCACCGGGGAGCTGTTTTTT.

The chain couples TRBV27 to TRBJ2-1, with 9 bases identical to TRBD1. Germline CDR1 MNHEY, CDR2 SMNVEV (reference sequence). Germline trimming cut 3 bases from V and 1 base from J; bases unmatched to any gene: 10. The CDR3 extends over 18 amino acids. The CDR3, as DNA: TGTGCCAGCAGTTTCTCACAGGGGGCTCTTGGGTCCTACAATGAGCAGTTCTTC. It codes for CASSFSQGALGSYNEQFF.